This T cell receptor beta chain emerged from a study of T cell changes during pregnancy in multiple sclerosis. Data came from immunoSEQ multiplex PCR; TCRdb stores just in-frame clones and leaves some out. This table holds about 47,000 clones, 85% to 90% found once. Germline-derived CDR1 and CDR2 are SGHVS and FNYEAQ. The CDR3 has 14 amino acids. V lost 6 bases and J 3 bases, leaving 14 bases between the germline ends. Sequencing used CD8+ T cells from peripheral blood mononuclear cells, obtained in the second trimester of pregnancy. The TCR comes from a female donor with multiple sclerosis, enrolled in a pregnancy study. The rearrangement uses TRBV7-6 and TRBJ2-5; maybe TRBD2 (6 bases). The CDR3: CASRQGLRKETQYF. CDR3 nucleotides: TGTGCCAGCAGGCAGGGACTTCGTAAAGAGACCCAGTACTTC.